This TCR beta chain was sequenced during a study of molecular identifiers for immune sequencing clone quantification. TCRdb re-called the PCR reads with MiXCR, one entry per CDR3 protein. The profile shows about 320,000 distinct CDR3 sequences, 20% to 25% of them singletons. The CDR3 loop spans 12 amino acids. Germline CDR1 reads LGHDT; CDR2 reads YNNKEL (reference sequence). Trimming took off 1 base at V and 11 bases at J, with 11 bases between the two ends. This clonotype was seen only a few times. The sequenced sample consisted of naive CD8+ T cells from blood, with Jurkat cell RNA spiked in. The subset: FACS-sorted CD8+CD4-CCR7+CD45RA+ naive T cells. This sequence originates from a human donor in good health. Some libraries in this study had Jurkat cell RNA spiked in. The chain is built from TRBV3-1 and TRBJ2-5; D is uncertain. CDR3 sequence: CASSQGPPPQYF. CDR3 coding DNA: TGTGCCAGCAGCCAAGGGCCCCCACCTCAGTACTTC.